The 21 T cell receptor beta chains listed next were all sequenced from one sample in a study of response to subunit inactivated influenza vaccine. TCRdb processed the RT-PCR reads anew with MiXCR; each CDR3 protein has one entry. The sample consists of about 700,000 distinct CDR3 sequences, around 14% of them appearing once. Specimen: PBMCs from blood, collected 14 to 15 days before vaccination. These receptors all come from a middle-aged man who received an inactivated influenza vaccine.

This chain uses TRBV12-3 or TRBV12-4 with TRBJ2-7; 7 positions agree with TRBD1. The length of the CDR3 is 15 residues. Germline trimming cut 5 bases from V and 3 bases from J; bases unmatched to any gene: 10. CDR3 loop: CASSPHRGTIYEQYF. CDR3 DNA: TGTGCCAGCAGTCCGCACAGGGGAACCATCTACGAGCAGTACTTC.

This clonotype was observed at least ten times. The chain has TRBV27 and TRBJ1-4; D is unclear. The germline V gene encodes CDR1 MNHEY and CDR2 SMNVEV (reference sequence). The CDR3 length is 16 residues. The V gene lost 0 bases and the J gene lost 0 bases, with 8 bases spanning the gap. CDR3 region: CASSLSRYATNEKLFF. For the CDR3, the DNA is TGTGCCAGCAGTTTATCCCGATATGCAACTAATGAAAAACTGTTTTTT.

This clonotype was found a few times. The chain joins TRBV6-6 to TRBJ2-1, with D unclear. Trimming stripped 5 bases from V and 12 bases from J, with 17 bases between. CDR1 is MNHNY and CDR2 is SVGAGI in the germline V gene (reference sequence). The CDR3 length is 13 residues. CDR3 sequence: CASSKESPLAQFF. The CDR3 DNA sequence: TGTGCCAGCAGTAAAGAGTCACCGTTAGCGCAGTTCTTC.

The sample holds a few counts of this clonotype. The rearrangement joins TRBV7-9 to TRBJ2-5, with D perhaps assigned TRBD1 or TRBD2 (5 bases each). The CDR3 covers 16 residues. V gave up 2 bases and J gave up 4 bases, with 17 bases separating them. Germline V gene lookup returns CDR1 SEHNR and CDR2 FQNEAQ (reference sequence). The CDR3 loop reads CASSLWPRGAGETQYF. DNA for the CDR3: TGTGCCAGCAGCTTATGGCCCCGGGGCGCGGGAGAGACCCAGTACTTC.

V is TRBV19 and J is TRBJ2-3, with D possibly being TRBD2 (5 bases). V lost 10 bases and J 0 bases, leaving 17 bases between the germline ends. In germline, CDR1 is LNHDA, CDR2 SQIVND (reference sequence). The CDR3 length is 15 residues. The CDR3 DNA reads TGTGCCATCTCACCCGGGGTTTCTAGCACAGATACGCAGTATTTT. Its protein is CAISPGVSSTDTQYF.

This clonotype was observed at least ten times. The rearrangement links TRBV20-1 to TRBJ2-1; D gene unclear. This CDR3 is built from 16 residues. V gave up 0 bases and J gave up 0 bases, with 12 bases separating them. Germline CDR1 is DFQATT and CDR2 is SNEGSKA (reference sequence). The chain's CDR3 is CSARDYLRSSYNEQFF. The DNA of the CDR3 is TGCAGTGCTAGAGACTACCTAAGGAGCTCCTACAATGAGCAGTTCTTC.

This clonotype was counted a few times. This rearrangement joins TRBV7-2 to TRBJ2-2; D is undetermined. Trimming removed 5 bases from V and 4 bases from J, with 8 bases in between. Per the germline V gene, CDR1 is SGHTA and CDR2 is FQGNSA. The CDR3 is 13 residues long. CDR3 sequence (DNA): TGTGCCAGCAGCAACCCGTCCACCGGGGAGCTGTTTTTT. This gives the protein CASSNPSTGELFF.

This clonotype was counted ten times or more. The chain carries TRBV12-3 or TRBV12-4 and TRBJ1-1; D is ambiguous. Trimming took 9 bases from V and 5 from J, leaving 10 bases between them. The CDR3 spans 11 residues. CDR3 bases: TGTGCCAGTAGTCTCCGGACTGAAGCTTTCTTT. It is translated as CASSLRTEAFF.

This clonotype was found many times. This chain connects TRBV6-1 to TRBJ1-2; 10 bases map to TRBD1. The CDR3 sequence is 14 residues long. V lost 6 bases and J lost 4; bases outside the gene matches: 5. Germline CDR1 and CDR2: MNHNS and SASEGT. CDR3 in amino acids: CASSTGQGGYGYTF. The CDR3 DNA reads TGTGCCAGCAGCACCGGACAGGGGGGCTATGGCTACACCTTC.

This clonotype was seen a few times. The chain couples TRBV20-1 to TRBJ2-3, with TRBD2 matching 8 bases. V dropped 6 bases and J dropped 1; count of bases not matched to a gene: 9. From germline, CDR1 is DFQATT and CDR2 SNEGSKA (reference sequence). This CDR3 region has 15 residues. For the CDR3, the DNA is TGCAGTGCCGACGCGGGGCGGGAGGGCACAGATACGCAGTATTTT. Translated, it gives CSADAGREGTDTQYF.

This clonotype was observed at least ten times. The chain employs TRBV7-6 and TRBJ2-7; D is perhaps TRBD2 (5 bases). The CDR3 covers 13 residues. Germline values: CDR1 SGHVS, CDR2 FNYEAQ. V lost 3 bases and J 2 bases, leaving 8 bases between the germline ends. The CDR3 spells CASSFSVAYEQYF. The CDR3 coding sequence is TGTGCCAGCAGCTTTAGCGTGGCCTACGAGCAGTACTTC.

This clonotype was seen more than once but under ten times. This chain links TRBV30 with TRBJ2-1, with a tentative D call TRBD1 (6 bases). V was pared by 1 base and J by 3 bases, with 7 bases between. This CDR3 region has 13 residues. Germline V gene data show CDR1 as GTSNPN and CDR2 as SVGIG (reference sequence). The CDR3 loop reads CAWSETGYNEQFF. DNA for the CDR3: TGTGCCTGGAGTGAGACAGGCTACAATGAGCAGTTCTTC.

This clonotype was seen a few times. The CDR3 nucleotides read TGTGCCAGCAAAACCGGGGGGATCCTAAACTATGGCTACACCTTC. It codes for CASKTGGILNYGYTF. J is TRBJ1-2 and V is TRBV28; D possibly corresponds to TRBD1 (5 bases). With 7 bases removed from V and 2 bases from J, the gap between germline ends came to 17 bases. Per the germline V gene, CDR1 is MDHEN and CDR2 is SYDVKM. There are 15 residues in the CDR3.

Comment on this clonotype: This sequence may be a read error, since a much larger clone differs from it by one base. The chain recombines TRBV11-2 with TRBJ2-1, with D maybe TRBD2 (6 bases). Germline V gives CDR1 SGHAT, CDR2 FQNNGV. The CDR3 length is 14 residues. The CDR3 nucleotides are TGTGCCAGCGGCTTAGGGTTCGGCGGGGCCGAGCAGTTCTTC. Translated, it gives CASGLGFGGAEQFF.

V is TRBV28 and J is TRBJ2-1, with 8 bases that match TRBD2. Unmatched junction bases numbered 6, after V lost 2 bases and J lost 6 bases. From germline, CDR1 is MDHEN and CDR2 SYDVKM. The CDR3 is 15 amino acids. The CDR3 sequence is CASSLAAGAPNEQFF. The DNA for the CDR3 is TGTGCCAGCAGTTTAGCAGCGGGGGCCCCCAATGAGCAGTTCTTC.

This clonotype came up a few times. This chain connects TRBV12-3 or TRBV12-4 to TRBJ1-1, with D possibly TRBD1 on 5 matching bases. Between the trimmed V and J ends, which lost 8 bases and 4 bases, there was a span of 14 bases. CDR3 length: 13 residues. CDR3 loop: CASVELGVTEAFF. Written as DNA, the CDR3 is TGTGCCAGCGTTGAATTGGGGGTCACTGAAGCTTTCTTT.

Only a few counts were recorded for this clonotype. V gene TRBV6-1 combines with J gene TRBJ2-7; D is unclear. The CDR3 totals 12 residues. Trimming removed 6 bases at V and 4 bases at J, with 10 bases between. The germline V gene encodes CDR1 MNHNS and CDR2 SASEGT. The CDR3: CASRQTTYEQYF. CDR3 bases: TGTGCCAGCAGGCAGACGACTTACGAGCAGTACTTC.

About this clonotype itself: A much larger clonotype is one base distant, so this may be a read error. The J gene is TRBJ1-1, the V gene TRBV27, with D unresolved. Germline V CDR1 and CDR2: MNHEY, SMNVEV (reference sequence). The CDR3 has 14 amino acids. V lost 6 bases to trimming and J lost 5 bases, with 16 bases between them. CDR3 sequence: CASSTHGLLTEAFF. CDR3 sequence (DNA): TGTGCCAGCAGCACACACGGCTTGCTAACTGAAGCTTTCTTT.

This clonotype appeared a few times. The CDR3 sequence: CASRTPGVTYGYTF. The CDR3 region has the DNA TGTGCCAGCAGAACCCCCGGGGTCACCTATGGCTACACCTTC. The chain links TRBV6-1 to TRBJ1-2; D is ambiguous. The length of the CDR3 is 14 residues. V was pared by 6 bases and J by 4 bases, with 15 bases between. Looked up from germline, CDR1 is MNHNS and CDR2 is SASEGT.

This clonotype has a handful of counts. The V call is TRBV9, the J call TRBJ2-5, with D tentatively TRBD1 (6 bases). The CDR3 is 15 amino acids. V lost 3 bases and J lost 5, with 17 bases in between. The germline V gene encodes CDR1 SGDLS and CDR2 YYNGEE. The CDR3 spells CASSDPGFQGETQYF. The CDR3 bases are TGTGCCAGCAGCGATCCGGGGTTTCAGGGGGAGACCCAGTACTTC.

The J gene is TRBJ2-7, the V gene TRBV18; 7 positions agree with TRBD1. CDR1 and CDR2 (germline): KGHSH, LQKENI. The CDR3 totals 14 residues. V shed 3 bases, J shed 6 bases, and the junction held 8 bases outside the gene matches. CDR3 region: CASSPTGTVPEQYF. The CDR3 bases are TGTGCCAGCTCACCGACCGGGACAGTACCCGAGCAGTACTTC.